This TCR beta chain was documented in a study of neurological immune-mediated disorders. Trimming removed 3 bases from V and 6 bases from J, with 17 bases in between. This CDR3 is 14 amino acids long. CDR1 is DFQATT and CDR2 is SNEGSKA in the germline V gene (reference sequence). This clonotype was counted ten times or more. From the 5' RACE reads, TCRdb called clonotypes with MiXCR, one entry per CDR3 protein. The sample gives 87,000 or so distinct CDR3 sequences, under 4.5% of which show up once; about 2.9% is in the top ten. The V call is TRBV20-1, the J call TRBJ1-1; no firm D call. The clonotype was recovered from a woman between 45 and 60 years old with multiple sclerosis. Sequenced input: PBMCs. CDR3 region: CSASRGVVRAEAFF. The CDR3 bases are TGCAGTGCTAGCCGGGGTGTAGTGAGGGCTGAAGCTTTCTTT.